This T cell receptor beta chain was sequenced for a study of immune cell composition in non-small cell lung cancer. For the study at large: Lung adenocarcinoma or squamous carcinoma made up most tumours.

The normal lung sample lay at least 3 cm, and maximally far, from the tumour. Repertoires were generated with immunoSEQ multiplex PCR, while TCRdb's copy carries only in-frame clones and drops some. The repertoire holds some 7,200 clones, with over 60% as singletons. This clonotype was obtained from a human donor with non-small cell lung cancer. Sequenced input: non-adjacent lung tissue.

The CDR3 spells CASSGLPHTDTQYF. The CDR3 region has the DNA TGTGCCAGCTCGGGACTTCCTCACACAGATACGCAGTATTTT. The V call is TRBV18, the J call TRBJ2-3; perhaps TRBD2 as D (6 bases). The ends were cut back, 6 bases at V and 2 bases at J, with 12 bases in the middle. CDR1 and CDR2 from the germline V gene are KGHSH and LQKENI. The CDR3 length is 14 residues.